A single sample is the source of the 31 T cell receptor beta chains below, sequenced in a study of shared clonotypes between healthy human individuals. Generated by immunoSEQ multiplex PCR, the TCRdb table keeps only in-frame clones and is missing some. The sample consists of about 2.1 million clones, around 93% of them appearing once. CD45RO-negative, CCR7-positively selected cells formed the naive CD8 fraction, excluding terminally differentiated effector memory CD45RA+ cells. Sample: naive CD8+ T cells from PBMCs. These receptors came from a man aged 18 to 35 in good health. Some clones in this sample may be carry-over from other donors' samples.

The rearrangement uses TRBV4-2 and TRBJ1-2; D might be TRBD1 (5 bases). V dropped 1 base and J dropped 4 bases, with 10 bases sitting between them. The CDR3 loop spans 14 amino acids. In germline, CDR1 is LGHNA, CDR2 YNFKEQ. This chain's CDR3 is CASSQVETAYGYTF. CDR3 in DNA: TGTGCCAGCAGCCAAGTTGAGACAGCCTATGGCTACACCTTC.

The chain links TRBV19 to TRBJ1-2; D is unresolved. V was pared by 4 bases and J by 4 bases, with 13 bases between. The CDR3 runs to 14 residues. Germline lookup yields CDR1 LNHDA and CDR2 SQIVND (reference sequence). The CDR3 protein is CASSTPSPIYGYTF. CDR3 coding DNA: TGTGCCAGTAGTACTCCGTCCCCCATCTATGGCTACACCTTC. The full variable domain, its missing parts supplied by reference TRBV19 and TRBJ1-2, is DGGITQSPKYLFRKEGQNVTLSCEQNLNHDAMYWYRQDPGQGLRLIYYSQIVNDFQKGDIAEGYSVSREKKESFPLTVTSAQKNPTAFYLCASSTPSPIYGYTFGSGTRLTVV.

This chain joins TRBV4-1 and TRBJ2-5; TRBD2 matches at 8 bases. CDR1 and CDR2 (germline): MGHRA, YSYEKL. The CDR3 is 14 residues long. V lost 4 bases and J lost 5; bases outside the gene matches: 6. The CDR3 DNA sequence: TGCGCCAGCAGCCCCCGGGGGGGCCTGGAGACCCAGTACTTC. This sequence encodes CASSPRGGLETQYF.

This chain connects TRBV5-6 to TRBJ1-2; TRBD1 aligns across 12 bases. CDR1 and CDR2 (germline): SGHDT, YYEEEE. J lost 5 bases, V lost 4 bases, and 9 bases had no gene match. This CDR3 is 16 amino acids long. The CDR3 region is CASSMGGQGAWYGYTF. The DNA of the CDR3 is TGTGCCAGCAGCATGGGGGGACAGGGGGCCTGGTATGGCTACACCTTC.

This chain joins TRBV19 and TRBJ2-5; D tentatively reads TRBD1 or TRBD2 (5 bases each). The CDR3 spans 14 residues. Trimming pared 8 bases from V and 5 bases from J, leaving 18 bases between. Germline V CDR1 and CDR2: LNHDA, SQIVND (reference sequence). The CDR3 region is CASRHQGRTETQYF. Here the CDR3 DNA reads TGTGCCAGTCGTCACCAGGGACGGACGGAGACCCAGTACTTC. The whole variable domain, remainder taken from reference TRBV19 and TRBJ2-5, is DGGITQSPKYLFRKEGQNVTLSCEQNLNHDAMYWYRQDPGQGLRLIYYSQIVNDFQKGDIAEGYSVSREKKESFPLTVTSAQKNPTAFYLCASRHQGRTETQYFGPGTRLLVL.

This chain connects TRBV5-4 to TRBJ2-1; TRBD2 agrees at 10 bases. The CDR3 is made up of 15 amino acids. The germline CDR1 and CDR2 sequences are SGHNT and YYREEE (reference sequence). With V trimmed by 1 base and J by 8 bases, 6 bases remained unmatched. CDR3 protein: CASSLTLAGVDEQFF. In DNA form, the CDR3 reads TGTGCCAGCAGCTTGACCCTAGCGGGAGTGGATGAGCAGTTCTTC.

The rearrangement uses TRBV6-4 and TRBJ2-7; 7 nucleotides agree with TRBD1. CDR1 and CDR2 from the germline V gene are MRHNA and SNTAGT. CDR3 length: 12 amino acids. The junction had 6 bases not matched to a gene; V was cut back by 10 bases and J by 3 bases. CDR3 nucleotide sequence: TGTGCCACCGGGACAGTGGTCTACGAGCAGTACTTC. It yields the protein CATGTVVYEQYF.

V and J are TRBV4-3 and TRBJ1-2; no firm D call. Germline CDR1 is LGHNA and CDR2 is YSLEER. Trimming removed 0 bases from V and 5 bases from J, with 13 bases in between. The CDR3 covers 15 residues. CDR3 residues: CASSQELSQQYGYTF. The CDR3 nucleotides read TGCGCCAGCAGCCAAGAACTTTCGCAGCAGTATGGCTACACCTTC.

The chain is built from TRBV6-6 and TRBJ2-1, with D perhaps TRBD1 (5 bases). The CDR3 loop spans 16 amino acids. Per the germline V gene, CDR1 is MNHNY and CDR2 is SVGAGI (reference sequence). Trimming shortened V by 8 bases and J by 0 bases, and 17 bases separated the two germline ends. CDR3 in amino acids: CASGKYRLSSYNEQFF. In nucleotides, the CDR3 is TGTGCCAGCGGTAAATACAGGCTTAGCTCCTACAATGAGCAGTTCTTC.

This clone was seen a single time. The CDR3 is CAISESKFNHEQFF. For the CDR3, the DNA is TGTGCCATCAGTGAGTCGAAATTCAACCATGAGCAGTTCTTC. The rearrangement links TRBV10-3 to TRBJ2-1; no clear D gene. The CDR3 is 14 residues long. Germline V lookup: CDR1 ENHRY, CDR2 SYGVKD. Deletions cut 0 bases from V and 8 bases from J, with 11 bases between.

This rearrangement joins TRBV13 to TRBJ2-7, with 11 bases identical to TRBD2. The CDR3 is 15 residues long. The trim removed 5 bases at V and 4 bases at J, leaving 7 bases unmatched. Germline V gene lookup returns CDR1 PRHDT and CDR2 FYEKMQ (reference sequence). The CDR3 DNA is TGTGCCAGCAGCCCCCGACTAGCGGGATATTACGAGCAGTACTTC. Amino acids: CASSPRLAGYYEQYF.

The chain uses TRBV28 and TRBJ1-1; TRBD1 might be the D (6 bases). The ends were cut back, 5 bases at V and 0 bases at J, with 16 bases in the middle. The CDR3 spans 16 residues. Per the germline V gene, CDR1 is MDHEN and CDR2 is SYDVKM. The CDR3 DNA follows: TGTGCCAGCAGTCCCCTGACGGGACATTTGAACACTGAAGCTTTCTTT. Amino acids: CASSPLTGHLNTEAFF.

The chain employs TRBV28 and TRBJ2-7; tentatively, D is TRBD2 (5 bases). Germline loops: CDR1 MDHEN, CDR2 SYDVKM. The CDR3 sequence is 15 residues long. V lost 5 bases and J 2 bases, leaving 16 bases between the germline ends. The DNA for the CDR3 is TGTGCCAGCAGTCCCGCCGGGGAACCCGCCTACGAGCAGTACTTC. Its translation is CASSPAGEPAYEQYF.

This clone appeared a single time. The chain joins TRBV27 to TRBJ2-5; D is unresolved. Germline CDR1 reads MNHEY; CDR2 reads SMNVEV (reference sequence). The V gene lost 3 bases and the J gene lost 5 bases, with 10 bases spanning the gap. The CDR3 is 13 amino acids. The CDR3 spells CASSLVAWETQYF. Written as DNA, the CDR3 is TGTGCCAGCAGTTTGGTGGCCTGGGAGACCCAGTACTTC.

V usage is TRBV14 and J usage is TRBJ2-1, with 10 bases lining up with TRBD1. This CDR3 region has 16 residues. Germline V lookup: CDR1 SGHDN, CDR2 FVKESK. The V gene end was trimmed by 4 bases and the J gene end by 6 bases; junction bases not matched to a gene: 9. The CDR3 nucleotides are TGTGCCAGCAGCCCTCAGGGACAGGGGATTCTCAATGAGCAGTTCTTC. Its translation is CASSPQGQGILNEQFF.

CDR3 residues: CASSLWGLANEQFF. CDR3 coding DNA: TGTGCCAGCAGCTTATGGGGACTAGCAAATGAGCAGTTCTTC. The gene calls are TRBV11-2 and TRBJ2-1; 9 bases are a match to TRBD2. The CDR3 covers 14 residues. Germline V lookup: CDR1 SGHAT, CDR2 FQNNGV. Trimming removed 2 bases from V and 7 bases from J; junction bases left unmatched: 3.

The chain carries TRBV28 and TRBJ2-7; TRBD1 aligns across 7 bases. J lost 6 bases, V lost 6 bases, and 17 bases had no gene match. The CDR3 is 16 residues long. CDR1 MDHEN and CDR2 SYDVKM come from the germline V gene. DNA of the CDR3: TGTGCCAGCAGCTCCGCCGTGACAGGGTATTTTCTCGAGCAGTACTTC. Protein: CASSSAVTGYFLEQYF. Filled out from reference TRBV28 and TRBJ2-7, the complete variable domain reads DVKVTQSSRYLVKRTGEKVFLECVQDMDHENMFWYRQDPGLGLRLIYFSYDVKMKEKGDIPEGYSVSREKKERFSLILESASTNQTSMYLCASSSAVTGYFLEQYFGPGTRLTVT.

CDR3 protein: CASSELQGSTGELFF. The CDR3 DNA is TGTGCCAGCAGCGAGCTACAGGGATCAACCGGGGAGCTGTTTTTT. The V and J genes are TRBV7-9 and TRBJ2-2; a possible D gene is TRBD1 (6 bases). This CDR3 comprises 15 residues. V lost 5 bases, J lost 5 bases, and 15 bases lay in between. The germline V gene encodes CDR1 SEHNR and CDR2 FQNEAQ (reference sequence).

Details on this clone: The same CDR3 arises from other DNA sequences in this sample as well. The chain couples TRBV5-4 to TRBJ2-2, with unresolved D. The V gene's germline CDR1 is SGHNT and CDR2 YYREEE (reference sequence). There are 12 residues in the CDR3. Trimming cost V 4 bases and J 5 bases, with 6 bases left between them. In DNA form, the CDR3 reads TGTGCCAGCAGCCCCTCGACCGGGGAGCTGTTTTTT. As protein: CASSPSTGELFF. Using reference TRBV5-4 and TRBJ2-2 for the parts outside the CDR3, the full variable domain is ETGVTQSPTHLIKTRGQQVTLRCSSQSGHNTVSWYQQALGQGPQFIFQYYREEENGRGNFPPRFSGLQFPNYSSELNVNALELDDSALYLCASSPSTGELFFGEGSRLTVL.

The genes are TRBV29-1 and TRBJ2-3; D not certain. CDR1 and CDR2 from the germline V gene are SQVTM and ANQGSEA. V was shortened by 4 bases and J by 4 bases, with 12 bases between the two germline ends. This CDR3 has 13 residues. In DNA form, the CDR3 reads TGCAGCGTTGCCCCCGGCGTGGCAGATACGCAGTATTTT. Translating it yields CSVAPGVADTQYF.

V and J are TRBV18 and TRBJ1-1; possibly TRBD1 for D (5 bases). Germline values: CDR1 KGHSH, CDR2 LQKENI. The CDR3 loop spans 14 amino acids. The V and J ends lost 6 bases and 4 bases respectively, with 15 bases between them. In DNA, the CDR3 is TGTGCCAGCTCCCAGGGACCGGCGACCACTGAAGCTTTCTTT. It is translated as CASSQGPATTEAFF.

A single count supports this clone. This sequence joins TRBV4-1 and TRBJ1-5; 7 bases align to TRBD1. The CDR3 spans 18 residues. CDR1 MGHRA and CDR2 YSYEKL come from the germline V gene. Germline trimming cut 0 bases from V and 0 bases from J; bases unmatched to any gene: 8. CDR3 coding DNA: TGCGCCAGCAGCCAAGATTGGAGGGGGCCAGATAGCAATCAGCCCCAGCATTTT. Translating it yields CASSQDWRGPDSNQPQHF.

The V and J genes are TRBV19 and TRBJ2-7; 10 bases agree with TRBD2. The V gene end was trimmed by 3 bases and the J gene end by 2 bases; junction bases not matched to a gene: 4. The CDR3 runs to 15 residues. Germline V gene data show CDR1 as LNHDA and CDR2 as SQIVND (reference sequence). CDR3 coding DNA: TGTGCCAGTAGTATGTTTACTAGCGGGACCTACGAGCAGTACTTC. This gives the protein CASSMFTSGTYEQYF. Drawing the rest from reference TRBV19 and TRBJ2-7, the complete variable domain is DGGITQSPKYLFRKEGQNVTLSCEQNLNHDAMYWYRQDPGQGLRLIYYSQIVNDFQKGDIAEGYSVSREKKESFPLTVTSAQKNPTAFYLCASSMFTSGTYEQYFGPGTRLTVT.

The CDR3 here is CASSVGGVGPDTQYF. CDR3 nucleotide sequence: TGTGCCAGCAGCGTCGGGGGAGTGGGGCCAGATACGCAGTATTTT. The J gene is TRBJ2-3, the V gene TRBV9; D is possibly TRBD2 (6 bases). Germline-derived CDR1 and CDR2 are SGDLS and YYNGEE. The CDR3 covers 15 residues. Trimming stripped 2 bases from V and 4 bases from J, with 14 bases between.

This clone was picked up many times. The J gene is TRBJ2-6, the V gene TRBV11-1; D unresolved. The CDR3 length is 15 residues. The germline gives CDR1 SGHAT, CDR2 FQDESV (reference sequence). V lost 6 bases and J 0 bases, leaving 9 bases between the germline ends. The CDR3 DNA sequence: TGTGCCAGCAGACACCAGAGCTCTGGGGCCAACGTCCTGACTTTC. Translated, it gives CASRHQSSGANVLTF.

Only one count was recorded for this clone. Different DNA sequences within this sample yield the same CDR3. The V and J genes are TRBV7-9 and TRBJ2-3; D is tentatively TRBD1 or TRBD2 (6 bases each). Trimming removed 5 bases from V and 1 base from J, with 10 bases in between. Germline V CDR1 and CDR2: SEHNR, FQNEAQ (reference sequence). The CDR3 loop spans 14 amino acids. Here the CDR3 reads CASSMGGRTDTQYF. For the CDR3, the DNA is TGTGCCAGCAGCATGGGGGGCCGCACAGATACGCAGTATTTT.

CDR3 in DNA: TGTGCCAGCAGCCTCCGGTGGGGGACAGCCTACGAGCAGTACTTC. Protein sequence: CASSLRWGTAYEQYF. The rearrangement uses TRBV5-8 and TRBJ2-7, with 7 bases matching TRBD1. The V gene end was trimmed by 4 bases and the J gene end by 2 bases; junction bases not matched to a gene: 9. Per the germline V gene, CDR1 is SGHTS and CDR2 is YDEGEE. The CDR3 runs 15 residues. Full variable domain (rest looked up from reference TRBV5-8 and TRBJ2-7): EAGVTQSPTHLIKTRGQQATLRCSPISGHTSVYWYQQALGLGLQFLLWYDEGEERNRGNFPPRFSGRQFPNYSSELNVNALELEDSALYLCASSLRWGTAYEQYFGPGTRLTVT.

J is TRBJ2-7 and V is TRBV6-6; D might be TRBD2 (6 bases). Germline lookup yields CDR1 MNHNY and CDR2 SVGAGI (reference sequence). Trimming pared 4 bases from V and 0 bases from J, leaving 16 bases between. CDR3 length: 16 residues. CDR3 residues: CASSLKGLAPSYEQYF. Here the CDR3 DNA reads TGTGCCAGCAGTTTAAAGGGACTCGCCCCCTCCTACGAGCAGTACTTC.

The chain has TRBV10-2 and TRBJ2-5; D is uncertain. CDR3 length: 12 residues. Germline V gene data show CDR1 as WSHSY and CDR2 as SAAADI. The germline V and J ends were trimmed by 6 bases and 4 bases, with 9 bases remaining between them. DNA for the CDR3: TGCGCCAGCAGCCAATCCCTAGAGACCCAGTACTTC. Translation gives CASSQSLETQYF.

The chain uses TRBV19 and TRBJ2-7, with D tentatively TRBD1 (6 bases). Deletions cut 5 bases from V and 5 bases from J, with 19 bases between. The CDR3 contains 15 residues. In germline, CDR1 is LNHDA, CDR2 SQIVND (reference sequence). The CDR3 is CASSSQGRRMDEQYF. The CDR3 coding sequence is TGTGCCAGTAGTTCACAGGGTCGGCGTATGGACGAGCAGTACTTC.

This sequence joins TRBV28 and TRBJ1-2; 7 nucleotides align to TRBD1. Germline V lookup: CDR1 MDHEN, CDR2 SYDVKM. This CDR3 comprises 16 residues. V gave up 6 bases and J gave up 4 bases; unmatched junction bases: 14. CDR3 residues: CASRVRKGATSYGYTF. CDR3 sequence (DNA): TGTGCCAGCAGGGTGCGGAAGGGGGCAACGAGCTATGGCTACACCTTC.